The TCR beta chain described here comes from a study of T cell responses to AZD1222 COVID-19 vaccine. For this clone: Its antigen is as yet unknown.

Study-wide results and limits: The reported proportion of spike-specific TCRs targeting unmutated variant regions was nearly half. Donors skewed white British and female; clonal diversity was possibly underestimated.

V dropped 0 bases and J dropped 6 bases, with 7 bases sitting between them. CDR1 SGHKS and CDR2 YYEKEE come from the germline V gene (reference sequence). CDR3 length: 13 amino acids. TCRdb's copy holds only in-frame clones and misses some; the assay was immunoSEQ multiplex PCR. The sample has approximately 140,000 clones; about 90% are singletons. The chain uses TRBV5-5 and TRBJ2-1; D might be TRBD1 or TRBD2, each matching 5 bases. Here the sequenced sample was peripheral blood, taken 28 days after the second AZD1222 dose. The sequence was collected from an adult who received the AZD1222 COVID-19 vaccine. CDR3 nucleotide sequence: TGTGCCAGCAGCTTGGGAGGGGCCAATGAGCAGTTCTTC. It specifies CASSLGGANEQFF.